A selection of T cell receptor beta chains follows, all from one sample in a study of shared T cell receptors in the human thymus. The data were produced by immunoSEQ multiplex PCR, yet TCRdb's version contains in-frame clones alone and is incomplete. The sample lists more than 550,000 clones; over 75% were seen once. These same data were also listed under a study on human thymus T cells.

Sequenced sample: thymocytes. These receptors all stem from a girl under three years old with a congenital heart defect. CDR3s include the opening cysteine and the closing phenylalanine or tryptophan. Each record gives: clone size, J gene, D gene, V gene, CDR3 protein, CDR3 DNA. The D gene is left open where the match is weak. Size tells how often a clone was seen (once, few, many) or the class of an expanded clone, and some rows leave it out.

- TRBJ2-7 TRBD2 TRBV13 CASSPPPLEAGGPQNEQYF TGTGCCAGCAGCCCCCCCCCGCTAGAGGCGGGGGGGCCACAAAACGAGCAGTACTTC
few TRBJ2-1 TRBD2 TRBV9 CASSVGGGSYNEQFF TGTGCCAGCAGCGTAGGCGGGGGCTCCTACAATGAGCAGTTCTTC
- TRBJ2-7 - TRBV29-1 CSVGGRASRSYEQYF TGCAGCGTTGGGGGCAGGGCTTCCCGCTCCTACGAGCAGTACTTC
- TRBJ2-1 TRBD2 TRBV9 CASSVVSGGDLNNEQFF TGTGCCAGCAGCGTAGTAAGCGGGGGGGACTTGAACAATGAGCAGTTCTTC
- TRBJ2-7 - TRBV7-2 CASSLDGRSFPYEQYF TGTGCCAGCAGCTTAGACGGCAGGTCCTTCCCCTACGAGCAGTACTTC
- TRBJ1-3 - TRBV9 CASSVGGGAHTIYF TGTGCCAGCAGCGTAGGAGGAGGGGCACACACCATATATTTT
- TRBJ2-7 - TRBV6-5 CASARRRSSYEQYF TGTGCCAGCGCCCGGCGGCGGAGCTCCTACGAGCAGTACTTC
- TRBJ1-1 - TRBV9 CASSPSGEWQNTEAFF TGTGCCAGCAGCCCAAGCGGGGAGTGGCAGAACACTGAAGCTTTCTTT
few TRBJ2-1 - TRBV4-1 CASSLEDPSNEQFF TGCGCCAGCAGCCTGGAGGACCCTTCCAATGAGCAGTTCTTC
- TRBJ1-1 - TRBV5-1 CASSLAREGYTEAFF TGCGCCAGCAGCTTGGCCAGGGAAGGGTACACTGAAGCTTTCTTT
- TRBJ2-3 TRBD1 TRBV5-5 CASSLGQGAFTQYF TGTGCCAGCAGCTTGGGTCAGGGGGCGTTTACGCAGTATTTT
- TRBJ1-2 TRBD1 TRBV9 CASSPQNRGNYGYTF TGTGCCAGCAGCCCTCAGAACAGGGGTAACTATGGCTACACCTTC
- TRBJ1-5 - TRBV5-8 CASSLVGRGQYSNQPQHF TGTGCCAGCAGCTTGGTGGGCAGGGGACAATATAGCAATCAGCCCCAGCATTTT
- TRBJ2-2 - TRBV5-1 CASRGTFANTGELFF TGCGCCAGCAGGGGGACTTTCGCGAACACCGGGGAGCTGTTTTTT
once TRBJ1-2 TRBD1 TRBV6-6 CASRTTGVKGYTF TGTGCCAGCAGGACCACAGGGGTGAAGGGCTACACCTTC
- TRBJ1-1 - TRBV5-6 CASSFLGASEAFF TGTGCCAGCAGCTTCTTGGGGGCCTCTGAAGCTTTCTTT
- TRBJ2-5 - TRBV28 CASSFFPPETQYF TGTGCCAGCAGTTTCTTCCCCCCAGAGACCCAGTACTTC
few TRBJ2-7 - TRBV19 CASSPTGVRGEQYF TGTGCCAGTAGCCCCACGGGGGTCCGGGGGGAGCAGTACTTC
once TRBJ2-2 - TRBV5-6 CASSPSHRPNTGELFF TGTGCCAGCAGCCCGAGTCACAGGCCGAACACCGGGGAGCTGTTTTTT
- TRBJ2-7 - TRBV18 CASSPNRGSHEQYF TGTGCCAGCTCACCGAATCGAGGGAGCCACGAGCAGTACTTC
few TRBJ2-3 TRBD2 TRBV19 CASGPGLASDTQYF TGTGCCAGTGGCCCGGGACTAGCGTCAGATACGCAGTATTTT
- TRBJ1-2 - TRBV19 CASSIPTLPRLAHGYTF TGTGCCAGTAGTATACCCACTCTTCCACGGCTAGCCCATGGCTACACCTTC
- TRBJ1-1 - TRBV27 CASSGRQAPRQESPNTEAFF TGTGCCAGCAGCGGCCGGCAGGCCCCTAGACAGGAATCTCCAAACACTGAAGCTTTCTTT
- TRBJ2-1 - TRBV4-3 CASSQDEADPNEQFF TGCGCCAGCAGCCAAGATGAGGCAGACCCCAATGAGCAGTTCTTC
- TRBJ1-2 TRBD1 TRBV6-1 CASSEDRDRANYGYTF TGTGCCAGCAGTGAGGACCGGGACAGGGCTAACTATGGCTACACCTTC
- TRBJ1-4 TRBD1 TRBV7-8 CASSTSDRLNEKLFF TGTGCCAGCAGCACCTCGGACAGGTTGAATGAAAAACTGTTTTTT
- TRBJ1-4 TRBD1 TRBV6-1 CATGRVGQAYEKLFF TGTGCCACCGGACGCGTTGGACAGGCGTATGAAAAACTGTTTTTT
- TRBJ1-2 - TRBV7-4 CASREGLNGYTF TGTGCCAGCAGGGAGGGATTGAATGGCTACACCTTC